This note documents a single TCR beta chain sequence. Here immunoSEQ multiplex PCR was the method, and the copy in TCRdb shows in-frame clones only, minus some. This table has around 150,000 clones, roughly nine tenths appearing once. This CDR3 has 16 residues. V was clipped by 0 bases and J by 3 bases; unmatched bases: 8. The sample is drawn from a study of blood T cell repertoires in COVID-19. The sequencing sample was made of peripheral blood. The V and J genes are TRBV23-1 and TRBJ2-7; 7 positions match TRBD2. TRBV23-1 is treated as an ORF (open reading frame) with a function not yet certain. The TCR comes from a human donor in a cohort sampled during active COVID-19. CDR3 in DNA: TGCGCCAGCAGTCAATCGATGCGGGAGAGGGGCTACGAGCAGTACTTC. This translates into CASSQSMRERGYEQYF.